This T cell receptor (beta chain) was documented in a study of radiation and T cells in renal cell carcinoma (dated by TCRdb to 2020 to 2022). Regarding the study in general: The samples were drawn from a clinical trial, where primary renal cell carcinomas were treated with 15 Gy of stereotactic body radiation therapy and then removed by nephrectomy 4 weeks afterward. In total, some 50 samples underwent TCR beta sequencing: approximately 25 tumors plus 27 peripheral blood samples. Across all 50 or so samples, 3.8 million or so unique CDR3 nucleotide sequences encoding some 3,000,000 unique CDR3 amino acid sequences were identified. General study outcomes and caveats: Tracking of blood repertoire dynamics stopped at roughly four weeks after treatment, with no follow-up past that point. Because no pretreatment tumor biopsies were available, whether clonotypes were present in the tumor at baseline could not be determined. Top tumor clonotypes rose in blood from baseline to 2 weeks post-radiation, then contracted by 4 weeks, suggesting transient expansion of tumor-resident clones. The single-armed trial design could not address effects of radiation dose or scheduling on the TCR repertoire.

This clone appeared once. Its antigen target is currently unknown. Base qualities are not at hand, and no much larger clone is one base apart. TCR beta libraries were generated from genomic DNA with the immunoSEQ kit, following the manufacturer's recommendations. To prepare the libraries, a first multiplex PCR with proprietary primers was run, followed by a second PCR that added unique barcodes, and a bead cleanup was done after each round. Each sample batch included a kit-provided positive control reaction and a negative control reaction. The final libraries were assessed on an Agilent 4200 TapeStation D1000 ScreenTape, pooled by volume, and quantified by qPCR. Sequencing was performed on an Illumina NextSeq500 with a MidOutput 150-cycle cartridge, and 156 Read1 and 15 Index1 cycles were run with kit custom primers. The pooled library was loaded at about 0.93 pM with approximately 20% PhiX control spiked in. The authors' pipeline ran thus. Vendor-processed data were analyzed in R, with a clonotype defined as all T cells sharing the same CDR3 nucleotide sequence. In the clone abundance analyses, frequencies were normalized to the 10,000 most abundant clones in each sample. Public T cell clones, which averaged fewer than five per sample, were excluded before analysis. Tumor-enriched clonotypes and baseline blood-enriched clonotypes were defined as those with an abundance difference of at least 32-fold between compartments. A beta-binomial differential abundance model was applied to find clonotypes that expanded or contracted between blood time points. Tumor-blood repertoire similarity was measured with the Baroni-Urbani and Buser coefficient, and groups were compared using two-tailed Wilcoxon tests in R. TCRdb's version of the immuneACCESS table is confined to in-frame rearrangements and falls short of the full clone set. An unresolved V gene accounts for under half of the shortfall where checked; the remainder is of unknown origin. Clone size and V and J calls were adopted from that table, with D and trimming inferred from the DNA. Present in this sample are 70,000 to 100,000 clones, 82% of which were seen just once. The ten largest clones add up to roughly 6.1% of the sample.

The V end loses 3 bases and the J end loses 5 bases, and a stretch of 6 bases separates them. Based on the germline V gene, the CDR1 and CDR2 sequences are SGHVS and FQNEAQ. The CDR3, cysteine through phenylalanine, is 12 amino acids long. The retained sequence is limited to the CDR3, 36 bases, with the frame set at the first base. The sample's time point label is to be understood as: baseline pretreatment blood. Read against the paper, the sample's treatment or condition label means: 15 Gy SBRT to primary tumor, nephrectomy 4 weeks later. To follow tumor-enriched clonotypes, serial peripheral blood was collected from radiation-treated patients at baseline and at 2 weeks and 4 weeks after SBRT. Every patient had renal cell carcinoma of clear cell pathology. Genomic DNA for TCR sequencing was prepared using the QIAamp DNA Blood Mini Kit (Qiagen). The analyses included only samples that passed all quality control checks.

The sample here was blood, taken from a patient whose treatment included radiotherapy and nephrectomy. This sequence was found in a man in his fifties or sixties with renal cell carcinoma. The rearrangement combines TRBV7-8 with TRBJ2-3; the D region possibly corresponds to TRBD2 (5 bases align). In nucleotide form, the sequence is TGTGCCAGCAGCTTCGGAGGAGATACGCAGTATTTT. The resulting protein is CASSFGGDTQYF.